Below are 25 T cell receptor beta chains sequenced from a single sample in a study of a mutant IDH1 vaccine in newly diagnosed glioma (dated by TCRdb to 2020 to 2023). Their specific antigens are unknown. Receptors were amplified or captured by the immunoSEQ multiplex PCR assay. The immuneACCESS repertoire file appears here via TCRdb, limited to in-frame rearrangements. These files lack a portion of the clones; in checked studies, under half of the deficit traces to unresolved V genes, and the cause of the others is not known. The sample includes approximately 28,000 clones, with 75% to 90% observed a single time. The top ten clonotypes cover around 31% of the sample. What this sample's time point label stands for: week 35, safety follow-up. Every vaccine dose consisted of 300 ug of a 20-mer mutant IDH1 peptide in Montanide, administered subcutaneously together with topical imiquimod. This specimen consisted of PBMCs, obtained from a glioma patient whose treatment included an IDH1 peptide vaccine. Receptor source: a man aged 25 to 45 with glioma.

This clone was detected only once. This sequence joins TRBV30 and TRBJ1-6; D unresolved. Trimming removed 1 base at V and 7 bases at J, with 8 bases between. The germline gives CDR1 GTSNPN, CDR2 SVGIG (reference sequence). The CDR3 has 13 residues. The CDR3 sequence: CAWSDIENSPLHF. The CDR3 nucleotides are TGTGCCTGGAGTGACATAGAGAATTCACCCCTCCACTTT.

V usage is TRBV18 and J usage is TRBJ2-5, with 7 bases matching TRBD1. The trim removed 6 bases at V and 2 bases at J, leaving 6 bases unmatched. This CDR3 spans 14 amino acids. The germline V gene encodes CDR1 KGHSH and CDR2 LQKENI. In nucleotides, the CDR3 is TGTGCCAGCTCCCCGGGACAGAAGCAAGAGACCCAGTACTTC. Protein sequence: CASSPGQKQETQYF.

This rearrangement joins TRBV9 to TRBJ2-6, with D maybe TRBD2 (5 bases). Germline V lookup: CDR1 SGDLS, CDR2 YYNGEE. V lost 0 bases to trimming and J lost 7 bases, with 11 bases between them. This CDR3 has 15 amino acids. CDR3 coding DNA: TGTGCCAGCAGCGTAGCTCGGGGTCACGCCAACGTCCTGACTTTC. This translates into CASSVARGHANVLTF.

The chain combines TRBV27 with TRBJ2-3; the match to TRBD2 covers 8 bases. Germline V lookup: CDR1 MNHEY, CDR2 SMNVEV (reference sequence). V was pared by 1 base and J by 2 bases, with 5 bases of the junction left unmatched. The CDR3 has 16 amino acids. The CDR3, as DNA: TGTGCCAGCAGTTTATTTACGGGAGGGCCCACAGATACGCAGTATTTT. Translated: CASSLFTGGPTDTQYF.

The chain couples TRBV5-6 to TRBJ2-2, with 7 positions matching TRBD2. V shed 3 bases, J shed 5 bases, and the junction held 1 base outside the gene matches. This CDR3 has 13 amino acids. CDR1 is SGHDT and CDR2 is YYEEEE in the germline V gene. The CDR3 nucleotides are TGTGCCAGCAGCTGGGGGGGGACCGGGGAGCTGTTTTTT. The encoded protein is CASSWGGTGELFF.

This chain connects TRBV6-1 to TRBJ1-1; no definite D call. Germline CDR1 MNHNS, CDR2 SASEGT. CDR3 length: 14 residues. Trimming removed 6 bases at V and 0 bases at J, with 11 bases between. CDR3 DNA sequence: TGTGCCAGCAGCACAATAACCTTGAACACTGAAGCTTTCTTT. The encoded protein is CASSTITLNTEAFF.

The rearrangement links TRBV4-1 to TRBJ2-7; a weak D match, TRBD2 (5 bases). This CDR3 region has 16 residues. Per germline, CDR1 MGHRA and CDR2 YSYEKL. The V and J ends lost 0 bases and 1 base respectively, with 13 bases between them. CDR3 coding DNA: TGCGCCAGCAGCCAAGATAGGGCGGGTGCTTCCTACGAGCAGTACTTC. This gives the protein CASSQDRAGASYEQYF.

This sequence joins TRBV25-1 and TRBJ2-7; TRBD1 matches 7 bases. Germline V gives CDR1 MGHDK, CDR2 SYGVNS. The CDR3 is 17 residues long. The V and J ends lost 1 base and 6 bases, in that order; junction bases with no gene match: 15. Written as DNA, the CDR3 is TGTGCCAGCAGTGAATTTGAGGGGGCGAGGGGGCGCGGCGAGCAGTACTTC. Residues: CASSEFEGARGRGEQYF.

V and J are TRBV28 and TRBJ1-2; 7 bases line up with TRBD1. The CDR3 spans 14 residues. V dropped 6 bases and J dropped 8; count of bases not matched to a gene: 12. From germline, CDR1 is MDHEN and CDR2 SYDVKM. The CDR3 region is CASRDRRILSGYTF. For the CDR3, the DNA is TGTGCCAGCAGGGACAGGCGAATCCTATCCGGCTACACCTTC.

The chain recombines TRBV30 with TRBJ2-1, with D uncertain. The V gene's germline CDR1 is GTSNPN and CDR2 SVGIG (reference sequence). The V end was cut by 3 bases, the J end by 4 bases, with 10 bases between. The CDR3 loop spans 13 amino acids. The CDR3 spells CAWRPGPYNEQFF. CDR3 DNA sequence: TGTGCCTGGAGGCCCGGGCCGTACAATGAGCAGTTCTTC.

The chain joins TRBV7-9 to TRBJ2-3; D is uncertain. The germline gives CDR1 SEHNR, CDR2 FQNEAQ (reference sequence). The CDR3 is 15 amino acids. Deletions cut 3 bases from V and 1 base from J, with 11 bases between. The CDR3 sequence is CASSFQNSRTDTQYF. DNA for the CDR3: TGTGCCAGCAGCTTCCAGAATTCACGCACAGATACGCAGTATTTT.

The J gene is TRBJ2-7, the V gene TRBV11-2; D is possibly TRBD2 (5 bases). Germline V gene data show CDR1 as SGHAT and CDR2 as FQNNGV. The CDR3 contains 14 residues. Trimming took off 6 bases at V and 3 bases at J, with 15 bases between the two ends. The CDR3 loop is CASRPPEDLYEQYF. The CDR3 DNA sequence: TGTGCCAGCAGGCCCCCGGAGGACCTCTACGAGCAGTACTTC.

The chain recombines TRBV7-9 with TRBJ1-2; D not certain. Germline loops: CDR1 SEHNR, CDR2 FQNEAQ (reference sequence). CDR3 length equals 14 residues. V lost 0 bases, J lost 6 bases, and 11 bases lay in between. The CDR3 is CASSLAVTGDGYTF. In nucleotides, the CDR3 is TGTGCCAGCAGCTTAGCGGTAACTGGAGATGGCTACACCTTC.

In its sample, this clone was seen once. This chain links TRBV7-9 with TRBJ1-1; 8 bases are a match to TRBD1. The V gene's germline CDR1 is SEHNR and CDR2 FQNEAQ (reference sequence). This CDR3 comprises 14 residues. With V trimmed by 0 bases and J by 10 bases, 7 bases remained unmatched. The CDR3 sequence: CASSLAASTGGAFF. CDR3 nucleotide sequence: TGTGCCAGCAGCTTAGCAGCTAGTACAGGGGGAGCTTTCTTT.

The chain is built from TRBV5-1 and TRBJ2-7; D perhaps matches TRBD1 (6 bases). Germline CDR1 is SGHRS and CDR2 is YFSETQ. The CDR3 sequence is 16 residues long. Deletions cut 4 bases from V and 1 base from J, with 18 bases between. CDR3 protein: CASSPDSVPLSYEQYF. Here the CDR3 DNA reads TGCGCCAGCAGCCCGGACAGTGTTCCCCTTTCCTACGAGCAGTACTTC.

The chain links TRBV15 to TRBJ1-2, with TRBD1 identical over 7 bases. The CDR3 loop spans 15 amino acids. With 5 bases clipped from V and 4 bases from J, the junction kept 10 bases outside the gene matches. Germline V gene data show CDR1 as LNHNV and CDR2 as YYDKDF (reference sequence). This chain's CDR3 is CATSGGQELTYGYTF. CDR3 nucleotides: TGTGCCACCAGCGGCGGACAGGAGCTCACCTATGGCTACACCTTC.

The rearrangement uses TRBV5-1 and TRBJ1-4; D perhaps matches TRBD1 (5 bases). Trimming cost V 0 bases and J 10 bases, with 10 bases left between them. This CDR3 region has 13 residues. Germline CDR1 SGHRS, CDR2 YFSETQ. CDR3 protein: CASSLEDGTKLFF. As DNA, the CDR3 is TGCGCCAGCAGCTTGGAGGATGGGACAAAACTGTTTTTT.

The J gene is TRBJ1-2, the V gene TRBV4-3; 9 bases map to TRBD1. CDR1 is LGHNA and CDR2 is YSLEER in the germline V gene. This CDR3 has 14 residues. Germline trimming cut 3 bases from V and 8 bases from J; bases unmatched to any gene: 7. CDR3 loop: CASSQAGQGLGYTF. The CDR3 coding sequence is TGCGCCAGCAGCCAGGCTGGACAGGGGTTGGGCTACACCTTC.

The rearrangement uses TRBV4-1 and TRBJ2-5; tentatively, D is TRBD2 (5 bases). The germline V gene has CDR1 MGHRA and CDR2 YSYEKL. V lost 1 base and J lost 5, with 11 bases in between. The CDR3 contains 14 residues. CDR3: CASSQGGGGETQYF. CDR3 bases: TGCGCCAGCAGCCAAGGAGGAGGTGGGGAGACCCAGTACTTC.

This chain's CDR3 is CASAWQGGPGELFF. CDR3 sequence (DNA): TGTGCCTCAGCGTGGCAGGGTGGGCCCGGGGAGCTGTTTTTT. This chain connects TRBV2 to TRBJ2-2, with TRBD1 as a possible D gene (5 bases). Trimming shortened V by 11 bases and J by 6 bases, and 19 bases separated the two germline ends. Germline CDR1 reads SNHLY; CDR2 reads FYNNEI. The CDR3 spans 14 residues.

This clone was seen a few times. The V and J genes are TRBV7-8 and TRBJ1-2; 8 bases match TRBD1. The CDR3 totals 14 residues. Germline V gives CDR1 SGHVS, CDR2 FQNEAQ. Trimming cost V 5 bases and J 8 bases; bases outside gene matches: 10. CDR3 nucleotides: TGTGCCAGCAGCAACCAGCAGGGGGCATGGGGCTACACCTTC. Translating gives CASSNQQGAWGYTF.

The chain joins TRBV5-6 to TRBJ2-7, with a possible D match to TRBD1 (6 bases). The ends were cut back, 4 bases at V and 0 bases at J, with 14 bases in the middle. CDR1 SGHDT and CDR2 YYEEEE come from the germline V gene. The CDR3 is 15 amino acids. The CDR3 is CASSHRVSSSYEQYF. The CDR3 nucleotides are TGTGCCAGCAGCCACAGGGTTTCCAGCTCCTACGAGCAGTACTTC. The full variable domain, with the rest looked up from reference TRBV5-6 and TRBJ2-7, is DAGVTQSPTHLIKTRGQQVTLRCSPKSGHDTVSWYQQALGQGPQFIFQYYEEEERQRGNFPDRFSGHQFPNYSSELNVNALLLGDSALYLCASSHRVSSSYEQYFGPGTRLTVT.

About this clone itself: A junction end diverges from the germline sequence, so it may reflect a read error. As DNA, the CDR3 is TGTGCCTGGAGTAAGGGCCCCGGGCTAGTGATCTTC. Protein: CAWSKGPGLVIF. The V gene is TRBV30, the J gene TRBJ2-1; D call uncertain. The germline gives CDR1 GTSNPN, CDR2 SVGIG (reference sequence). This CDR3 comprises 12 residues.

In this sample, this clone turned up once. The chain has TRBV2 and TRBJ2-7; 10 bases are shared with TRBD1. Germline V lookup: CDR1 SNHLY, CDR2 FYNNEI. Unmatched junction bases numbered 3, after V lost 7 bases and J lost 3 bases. This CDR3 has 13 residues. Here the CDR3 reads CASTRDRGYEQYF. The CDR3 nucleotides are TGTGCCAGCACCCGGGACAGGGGCTACGAGCAGTACTTC.

This clone was observed a few times. V and J are TRBV6-7 and TRBJ1-5; D perhaps matches TRBD1 (5 bases). TRBV6-7 is recorded as an ORF, its role being uncertain. Trimming shortened V by 2 bases and J by 4 bases, and 18 bases separated the two germline ends. This CDR3 has 17 amino acids. This CDR3 is CASSYRDRLRGNQPQHF. The CDR3 coding sequence is TGTGCCAGCAGTTACCGGGACCGACTAAGGGGTAATCAGCCCCAGCATTTT.